This entry describes one T cell receptor (beta chain). No antigen is known for it. The V gene lost 0 bases and the J gene lost 7 bases, with 6 bases spanning the gap. This CDR3 is 12 amino acids long. The V gene's germline CDR1 is WSHSY and CDR2 SAAADI. The repertoire was sequenced with immunoSEQ multiplex PCR; TCRdb's copy has only in-frame clones and lacks some. The sample includes around 160,000 clones, approximately 89% seen only once; the top ten take more than 12%. This sample stems from a study of T cell responses to AZD1222 COVID-19 vaccine. Findings of the study overall: Among the donors, most were white British and more were female, and clonal diversity was possibly underestimated.

This TCR came from an adult in good health. Here the sequenced sample was peripheral blood, taken on day 0 of AZD1222 vaccination. The V and J genes are TRBV10-2 and TRBJ1-1; D not resolved. The CDR3 region has the DNA TGCGCCAGCAGTGAGTCAGGGTATGAAGCTTTCTTT. Translating it yields CASSESGYEAFF.